Sequencing of this TCR beta chain was carried out in a study of metastatic and nonmetastatic thyroid tumors. Study at large: Repertoires of blood and of tissue (tumor or nodule) from malignant and benign thyroid patients were compared.

Treatment of any kind had been given to no patient before thyroid surgery. Original processing methods: CDR3 differences across clinicopathological groups were used to build a distant-metastasis classifier for papillary thyroid cancer. TCRdb re-called the PCR reads through MiXCR. The V and J calls and clone size are TCRdb's, not the authors'. This sample carries 24,000 or so clones, approximately 23% of them seen once, and the ten largest clones take roughly an eighth. CDR3 length: 14 residues. The germline gives CDR1 MNHEY, CDR2 SVGAGI. V trimming: 0 bases; J trimming: 4 bases; junction bases outside the gene matches: 2. Regarding the study as a whole: A significant increase in TCR beta diversity was reportedly seen in malignant thyroid tumors relative to benign nodules, in blood and tumor.

This clone was found many times. What it binds is not known. A much larger clone differs by one base, so this may be a read error. The chain links TRBV6-5 to TRBJ1-1; 7 bases fit TRBD1. Sequences were obtained from tumor tissue. The receptor comes from a female donor with papillary thyroid cancer or a benign thyroid nodule (not recorded which). Some clones in this sample may be carry-over from other donors' samples. The CDR3 loop is CASSYSAGGTEAFF. CDR3 DNA sequence: TGTGCCAGCAGTTACTCGGCAGGGGGCACTGAAGCTTTCTTT.